The 15 T cell receptor beta chains below were found in one sample sequenced in a study of shared T cell receptors in the human thymus. The method was immunoSEQ multiplex PCR; TCRdb's version includes in-frame clones alone and lacks a portion of them. Altogether under 850,000 clones are present, 88% being singletons, with the ten largest covering 0.0095% to 0.011%. This same sample was also part of a study on human thymus T cells.

The sample consisted of thymocytes. Receptors were obtained from a boy under two years old with a congenital heart defect.

The rearrangement joins TRBV9 to TRBJ2-1, with TRBD2 matching 14 bases. Germline V gene data show CDR1 as SGDLS and CDR2 as YYNGEE. The CDR3 is made up of 17 amino acids. J was trimmed by 5 bases and V by 0 bases; bases with no gene match: 4. The CDR3, as DNA: TGTGCCAGCAGCGTAGCGCCGGGACTAGCGGGAGACAATGAGCAGTTCTTC. It codes for CASSVAPGLAGDNEQFF. Full variable domain (rest looked up from reference TRBV9 and TRBJ2-1): DSGVTQTPKHLITATGQRVTLRCSPRSGDLSVYWYQQSLDQGLQFLIQYYNGEERAKGNILERFSAQQFPDLHSELNLSSLELGDSALYFCASSVAPGLAGDNEQFFGPGTRLTVL.

This clone showed up just once. The chain has TRBV6-1 and TRBJ2-3, with D maybe TRBD1 (5 bases). The CDR3 spans 14 residues. Germline CDR1 MNHNS, CDR2 SASEGT. Between the trimmed V and J ends, which lost 10 bases and 4 bases, there was a span of 18 bases. This CDR3 reads CATLTERGADTQYF. CDR3 DNA sequence: TGTGCCACCTTGACAGAAAGGGGCGCAGATACGCAGTATTTT.

A single count supports this clone. The chain employs TRBV7-8 and TRBJ1-4; D is unclear. V shed 5 bases and J shed 10 bases, with 17 bases lying between them. Germline CDR1 reads SGHVS; CDR2 reads FQNEAQ. The CDR3 contains 14 residues. This chain's CDR3 is CASSPETLAGKLFF. DNA for the CDR3: TGTGCCAGCAGCCCGGAGACCCTCGCGGGAAAACTGTTTTTT.

The chain links TRBV7-9 to TRBJ2-1, with D perhaps TRBD2 (5 bases). Germline V gene lookup returns CDR1 SEHNR and CDR2 FQNEAQ (reference sequence). V lost 2 bases and J lost 7, with 18 bases in between. The CDR3 sequence is 16 residues long. CDR3 sequence reads: CASSLSVSVRWNEQFF. DNA for the CDR3: TGTGCCAGCAGCTTATCGGTTAGCGTCCGATGGAATGAGCAGTTCTTC. The full variable domain, its missing parts supplied by reference TRBV7-9 and TRBJ2-1, is DTGVSQNPRHKITKRGQNVTFRCDPISEHNRLYWYRQTLGQGPEFLTYFQNEAQLEKSRLLSDRFSAERPKGSFSTLEIQRTEQGDSAMYLCASSLSVSVRWNEQFFGPGTRLTVL.

The chain links TRBV14 to TRBJ2-7; 7 positions match TRBD2. CDR1 is SGHDN and CDR2 is FVKESK in the germline V gene. This CDR3 region has 17 residues. The junction had 11 bases not matched to a gene; V was cut back by 0 bases and J by 3 bases. For the CDR3, the DNA is TGTGCCAGCAGCCAAGAAGGGACTACCTTACTCTACTACGAGCAGTACTTC. Translating gives CASSQEGTTLLYYEQYF. Drawing the rest from reference TRBV14 and TRBJ2-7, the complete variable domain is EAGVTQFPSHSVIEKGQTVTLRCDPISGHDNLYWYRRVMGKEIKFLLHFVKESKQDESGMPNNRFLAERTGGTYSTLKVQPAELEDSGVYFCASSQEGTTLLYYEQYFGPGTRLTVT.

In nucleotides, the CDR3 is TGTGCCATCAGTGAGTCGTCGTCGTTTTCGACTAGCGGGAGGAGGGGGGGGGTCCACGAGCAGTACTTC. Translating gives CAISESSSFSTSGRRGGVHEQYF. This rearrangement joins TRBV10-3 to TRBJ2-7, with TRBD2 matching over 13 bases. V lost 0 bases and J lost 5; bases outside the gene matches: 25. The CDR3 covers 23 residues. Germline CDR1 is ENHRY and CDR2 is SYGVKD.

The chain is built from TRBV4-3 and TRBJ2-3, with 8 nucleotides matching TRBD1. V lost 2 bases, J lost 1 base, and 11 bases stayed unmatched. The CDR3 loop spans 18 amino acids. CDR1 and CDR2 (germline): LGHNA, YSLEER. The chain's CDR3 is CASSQSYLSGGRTDTQYF. DNA for the CDR3: TGCGCCAGCAGCCAATCTTATTTATCAGGGGGCCGCACAGATACGCAGTATTTT.

This chain connects TRBV14 to TRBJ2-2; 16 positions match TRBD2. The V segment lost 4 bases and the J segment 3 bases; nucleotides outside the gene matches: 5. The CDR3 totals 18 residues. Germline V gene data show CDR1 as SGHDN and CDR2 as FVKESK. Here the CDR3 DNA reads TGTGCCAGCAGCCTGGGACTAGCGGGAGGGCCCGACACCGGGGAGCTGTTTTTT. Translated: CASSLGLAGGPDTGELFF.

The rearrangement links TRBV27 to TRBJ1-3; no reliable D call. The V gene's germline CDR1 is MNHEY and CDR2 SMNVEV (reference sequence). The CDR3 contains 16 residues. V dropped 6 bases and J dropped 0 bases, with 15 bases sitting between them. This CDR3 reads CASRPPDGSSGNTIYF. CDR3 bases: TGTGCCAGCAGACCCCCGGACGGGAGCTCTGGAAACACCATATATTTT.

This clone was detected only a few times. This chain connects TRBV7-8 to TRBJ2-7; the D is unclear. The CDR3 is 13 residues long. Germline V gene data show CDR1 as SGHVS and CDR2 as FQNEAQ. Trimming removed 4 bases from V and 3 bases from J, with 10 bases in between. The CDR3 spells CASSSRHSYEQYF. DNA for the CDR3: TGTGCCAGCAGCTCCCGACATAGCTACGAGCAGTACTTC.

The chain carries TRBV11-3 and TRBJ1-3, with D possibly TRBD1 on 6 matching bases. V was shortened by 5 bases and J by 0 bases, with 20 bases between the two germline ends. Germline V gene sequence: CDR1 SGHNT, CDR2 YENEEA. CDR3 length: 18 amino acids. CDR3 loop: CASSPPPGRGYSGNTIYF. CDR3 DNA sequence: TGTGCCAGCAGCCCCCCACCGGGCAGGGGCTACTCTGGAAACACCATATATTTT. Drawing the rest from reference TRBV11-3 and TRBJ1-3, the complete variable domain is EAGVVQSPRYKIIEKKQPVAFWCNPISGHNTLYWYLQNLGQGPELLIRYENEEAVDDSQLPKDRFSAERLKGVDSTLKIQPAELGDSAVYLCASSPPPGRGYSGNTIYFGEGSWLTVV.

J is TRBJ2-1 and V is TRBV6-5, with TRBD1 matching over 10 bases. Germline CDR1 is MNHEY and CDR2 is SVGAGI. V lost 6 bases, J lost 5 bases, and 7 bases stayed unmatched. The CDR3 length is 15 residues. CDR3 sequence reads: CASRGGQGEDNEQFF. The DNA of the CDR3 is TGTGCCAGCAGAGGAGGACAGGGGGAGGACAATGAGCAGTTCTTC.

The V gene is TRBV4-3, the J gene TRBJ2-1, with 9 positions matching TRBD1. The CDR3 extends over 14 amino acids. The trim removed 4 bases at V and 8 bases at J, leaving 6 bases unmatched. Germline V CDR1 and CDR2: LGHNA, YSLEER. CDR3 sequence (DNA): TGCGCCAGCAGCCGGGACAGGGAGTTCGATGAGCAGTTCTTC. This sequence encodes CASSRDREFDEQFF.

This clone appeared a few times. The V and J genes are TRBV28 and TRBJ2-7, with D uncertain. From germline, CDR1 is MDHEN and CDR2 SYDVKM. The ends were cut back, 4 bases at V and 0 bases at J, with 4 bases in the middle. The CDR3 runs to 12 residues. The CDR3 reads CASSSVSYEQYF. The CDR3 DNA sequence: TGTGCCAGCAGTTCCGTCTCCTACGAGCAGTACTTC.

The rearrangement uses TRBV14 and TRBJ2-1, with D tentatively TRBD2 (5 bases). CDR1 and CDR2 from the germline V gene are SGHDN and FVKESK. V shed 4 bases and J shed 0 bases, with 13 bases lying between them. The CDR3 sequence is 16 residues long. The CDR3: CASSPGRDSSYNEQFF. CDR3 in DNA: TGTGCCAGCAGCCCAGGACGGGATAGCTCCTACAATGAGCAGTTCTTC.